Shown below are 5 T cell receptor beta chains from a single sample sequenced in a study of blood T cell repertoires in COVID-19. Here immunoSEQ multiplex PCR was the method, and the copy in TCRdb shows in-frame clones only, minus some. The table shows fewer than 85,000 clones, with about 90% occurring only once. The sequencing input was peripheral blood. These receptors were taken from a woman aged 50 to 60 in a cohort sampled during active COVID-19.

The chain links TRBV18 to TRBJ2-1; D remains unclear. Germline values: CDR1 KGHSH, CDR2 LQKENI. CDR3 length equals 15 residues. V dropped 3 bases and J dropped 8 bases, with 17 bases sitting between them. The CDR3: CASSPLLVVADEQFF. The CDR3 region has the DNA TGTGCCAGCTCACCGCTCCTGGTTGTCGCGGATGAGCAGTTCTTC.

The rearrangement uses TRBV19 and TRBJ1-4, with D hard to call. Germline loops: CDR1 LNHDA, CDR2 SQIVND (reference sequence). Trimming removed 3 bases from V and 0 bases from J, with 5 bases in between. This CDR3 spans 14 amino acids. CDR3 sequence reads: CASSMSATNEKLFF. CDR3 nucleotide sequence: TGTGCCAGTAGTATGAGTGCAACTAATGAAAAACTGTTTTTT.

The chain couples TRBV7-3 to TRBJ2-3; 10 bases are shared with TRBD2. Trimming cost V 5 bases and J 1 base; bases outside gene matches: 3. The CDR3 covers 15 residues. From germline, CDR1 is SGHTA and CDR2 FQGTGA. CDR3 loop: CASSRTSGRTDTQYF. The CDR3 DNA reads as TGTGCCAGCAGCCGGACTAGCGGTCGCACAGATACGCAGTATTTT. Looking up the rest from reference TRBV7-3 and TRBJ2-3 gives the full variable domain: GAGVSQTPSNKVTEKGKYVELRCDPISGHTALYWYRQSLGQGPEFLIYFQGTGAADDSGLPNDRFFAVRPEGSVSTLKIQRTERGDSAVYLCASSRTSGRTDTQYFGPGTRLTVL.

The rearrangement links TRBV18 to TRBJ1-2; D unclear. The germline CDR1 and CDR2 sequences are KGHSH and LQKENI. The CDR3 has 14 residues. Trimming shortened V by 3 bases and J by 4 bases, and 12 bases separated the two germline ends. The CDR3, as DNA: TGTGCCAGCTCACCCGGGAGGGAAAGCTATGGCTACACCTTC. Translating gives CASSPGRESYGYTF.

The chain uses TRBV5-4 and TRBJ2-2, with 7 bases aligning to TRBD1. CDR1 and CDR2 (germline): SGHNT, YYREEE (reference sequence). CDR3 length: 14 amino acids. V dropped 4 bases and J dropped 7; count of bases not matched to a gene: 7. CDR3 protein: CASSLANRGGELFF. The CDR3 region has the DNA TGTGCCAGCAGCCTCGCCAACAGGGGCGGGGAGCTGTTTTTT.